Listed here are 26 T cell receptor beta chains from one sample, sequenced in a study of blood T cell repertoires in COVID-19. Measured with immunoSEQ multiplex PCR; TCRdb has only the in-frame clones, and not every one. The sample shows around 250,000 clones, approximately 90% of them seen only once. What was sequenced was peripheral blood. Receptors were obtained from a man aged 18 to 30 with active or convalescent COVID-19.

The V gene is TRBV5-1, the J gene TRBJ2-7; 7 bases line up with TRBD1. J lost 5 bases, V lost 4 bases, and 12 bases had no gene match. CDR1 SGHRS and CDR2 YFSETQ come from the germline V gene. The CDR3 contains 15 residues. The CDR3 sequence: CASSPIPQGDHEQYF. The CDR3 DNA reads TGCGCCAGCAGCCCCATCCCCCAGGGGGACCACGAGCAGTACTTC.

The rearrangement joins TRBV24-1 to TRBJ2-1; D gene ambiguous. Germline CDR1 and CDR2: KGHDR and SFDVKD. The germline V and J ends were trimmed by 5 bases and 7 bases, with 8 bases remaining between them. The CDR3 loop spans 12 amino acids. CDR3 region: CATSGIRNEQFF. The CDR3 DNA is TGTGCCACCAGTGGAATCAGGAATGAGCAGTTCTTC.

V usage is TRBV5-1 and J usage is TRBJ2-3, with no clear D. Looked up from germline, CDR1 is SGHRS and CDR2 is YFSETQ. V was cut by 1 base and J by 2 bases, with 11 bases left in between. This CDR3 has 15 residues. The CDR3 DNA sequence: TGCGCCAGCAGCTTGCACAGAATCTTCACAGATACGCAGTATTTT. Translated: CASSLHRIFTDTQYF.

The chain is built from TRBV15 and TRBJ2-5; 9 nucleotides match TRBD1. The CDR3 totals 15 residues. Germline V gene lookup returns CDR1 LNHNV and CDR2 YYDKDF (reference sequence). J lost 5 bases, V lost 1 base, and 5 bases had no gene match. The CDR3 DNA sequence: TGTGCCACCAGCAGAGGACAGGGGGGAAGGGAGACCCAGTACTTC. Encoded protein: CATSRGQGGRETQYF.

With respect to this clone: At one end, the junction sequence differs from germline, possibly due to a read error. The J gene is TRBJ2-3, the V gene TRBV24-1; 7 bases fit TRBD1. The germline gives CDR1 KGHDR, CDR2 SFDVKD. The CDR3 has 15 residues. The CDR3 nucleotides read TGTGCCACCAGTGATGAAGAAACCGGGACAGAAACGCAGTATTTT. Its translation is CATSDEETGTETQYF.

The chain combines TRBV11-1 with TRBJ2-7; 9 bases line up with TRBD1. The junction had 9 bases not matched to a gene; V was cut back by 5 bases and J by 4 bases. Germline CDR1 reads SGHAT; CDR2 reads FQDESV (reference sequence). The CDR3 is 15 amino acids. Here the CDR3 DNA reads TGTGCCAGCAGCCGGGTGGGACAGGGATTATACGAGCAGTACTTC. Its protein is CASSRVGQGLYEQYF.

This clone came up many times. The chain has TRBV2 and TRBJ2-2, with D possibly being TRBD1 (5 bases). V lost 3 bases, J lost 6 bases, and 8 bases lay in between. Germline CDR1 reads SNHLY; CDR2 reads FYNNEI. The CDR3 runs 13 residues. The CDR3 loop is CASSDQGSGELFF. The CDR3 coding sequence is TGTGCCAGCAGTGATCAGGGTTCCGGGGAGCTGTTTTTT.

This clone was seen once. The chain joins TRBV27 to TRBJ1-5; 7 positions agree with TRBD1. V was pared by 6 bases and J by 6 bases, with 8 bases of the junction left unmatched. The germline CDR1 and CDR2 sequences are MNHEY and SMNVEV (reference sequence). The CDR3 spans 14 residues. The CDR3 DNA reads as TGTGCCAGCAGAATCAAAGGGGGCTCTCAGCCCCAGCATTTT. Translating gives CASRIKGGSQPQHF.

The chain is built from TRBV2 and TRBJ2-7; TRBD2 agrees at 8 bases. In germline, CDR1 is SNHLY, CDR2 FYNNEI. V shed 1 base, J shed 7 bases, and the junction held 18 bases outside the gene matches. The CDR3 loop spans 18 amino acids. The CDR3 spells CASSEGPAGEALWEEQYF. CDR3 in DNA: TGTGCCAGCAGTGAAGGGCCAGCGGGGGAGGCCCTCTGGGAAGAGCAGTACTTC.

V gene TRBV9 combines with J gene TRBJ2-2, with 8 nucleotides matching TRBD2. Germline V gene data show CDR1 as SGDLS and CDR2 as YYNGEE. After removal of 3 bases from V and 4 bases from J, the junction contained 8 bases not matched to a gene. The CDR3 is made up of 16 amino acids. CDR3 residues: CASSAGLASGTGELFF. The CDR3 DNA reads as TGTGCCAGCAGCGCCGGACTAGCTTCTGGCACCGGGGAGCTGTTTTTT.

The chain has TRBV5-1 and TRBJ1-3; a weak D match, TRBD1 (5 bases). Germline V gene lookup returns CDR1 SGHRS and CDR2 YFSETQ. This CDR3 has 15 residues. The ends were cut back, 3 bases at V and 0 bases at J, with 10 bases in the middle. This CDR3 is CASSWGGGSGNTIYF. CDR3 DNA: TGCGCCAGCAGCTGGGGCGGGGGCTCTGGAAACACCATATATTTT.

This clone was observed a handful of times. The J gene is TRBJ2-1, the V gene TRBV7-2, with 8 bases matching TRBD1. With 4 bases clipped from V and 4 bases from J, the junction kept 6 bases outside the gene matches. This CDR3 has 15 residues. The germline gives CDR1 SGHTA, CDR2 FQGNSA. The CDR3 sequence: CASSSGQGVYNEQFF. For the CDR3, the DNA is TGTGCCAGCAGCTCCGGACAGGGCGTGTACAATGAGCAGTTCTTC.

This clone was seen a handful of times. Other DNA sequences within the sample encode an identical CDR3. The rearrangement links TRBV5-1 to TRBJ1-3; possibly TRBD1 for D (6 bases). The V end was cut by 4 bases, the J end by 0 bases, with 14 bases between. This CDR3 is 16 amino acids long. Germline V CDR1 and CDR2: SGHRS, YFSETQ. The DNA of the CDR3 is TGCGCCAGCAGCGTTACAGGGTCCTACTCTGGAAACACCATATATTTT. It codes for CASSVTGSYSGNTIYF.

The chain employs TRBV5-1 and TRBJ2-7; 10 bases are shared with TRBD2. Germline loops: CDR1 SGHRS, CDR2 YFSETQ. V shed 6 bases, J shed 1 base, and the junction held 4 bases outside the gene matches. The CDR3 is 14 amino acids. The CDR3 sequence is CASKGLAASYEQYF. CDR3 DNA sequence: TGCGCCAGCAAAGGACTAGCGGCATCCTACGAGCAGTACTTC.

This clone was seen a handful of times. The J gene is TRBJ1-6, the V gene TRBV6-5; TRBD1 matches at 7 bases. The germline gives CDR1 MNHEY, CDR2 SVGAGI. After removal of 6 bases from V and 8 bases from J, the junction contained 7 bases not matched to a gene. CDR3 length: 14 amino acids. The CDR3 nucleotides are TGTGCCAGCAGCCCCGGGACAGCTTATTCACCCCTCCACTTT. Its protein is CASSPGTAYSPLHF.

This chain links TRBV7-2 with TRBJ2-2; weak D call: TRBD2 (5 bases). CDR3 length equals 15 residues. Per the germline V gene, CDR1 is SGHTA and CDR2 is FQGNSA. V lost 5 bases to trimming and J lost 4 bases, with 14 bases between them. The CDR3, as DNA: TGTGCCAGCAGCCTATGGGGTGGGAGCACCGGGGAGCTGTTTTTT. Translated: CASSLWGGSTGELFF. Full variable domain (outside the CDR3, taken from reference TRBV7-2 and TRBJ2-2): GAGVSQSPSNKVTEKGKDVELRCDPISGHTALYWYRQSLGQGLEFLIYFQGNSAPDKSGLPSDRFSAERTGGSVSTLTIQRTQQEDSAVYLCASSLWGGSTGELFFGEGSRLTVL.

V is TRBV2 and J is TRBJ2-3, with D perhaps matching TRBD2 (6 bases). V shed 4 bases and J shed 2 bases, with 13 bases lying between them. This CDR3 has 15 amino acids. Germline V gives CDR1 SNHLY, CDR2 FYNNEI. The CDR3 nucleotides read TGTGCCAGCAGTGTCGGGGACTTATCCACAGATACGCAGTATTTT. Translated: CASSVGDLSTDTQYF.

This clone was recorded a few times. V usage is TRBV5-1 and J usage is TRBJ2-7; 11 bases are shared with TRBD2. Germline CDR1 reads SGHRS; CDR2 reads YFSETQ. The CDR3 has 16 amino acids. V lost 0 bases and J lost 4; bases outside the gene matches: 6. The CDR3 DNA sequence: TGCGCCAGCAGCTTGGCAGGAACTAGCGGGGGTTACGAGCAGTACTTC. It yields the protein CASSLAGTSGGYEQYF.

The genes are TRBV5-1 and TRBJ2-2, with 7 bases identical to TRBD1. Germline CDR1 and CDR2: SGHRS and YFSETQ. The junction had 5 bases not matched to a gene; V was cut back by 0 bases and J by 6 bases. The CDR3 length is 15 residues. In DNA form, the CDR3 reads TGCGCCAGCAGCTTGGGGGGCCAGGGGGCCGGGGAGCTGTTTTTT. Its protein product is CASSLGGQGAGELFF. The whole variable domain, filled in from reference TRBV5-1 and TRBJ2-2, reads KAGVTQTPRYLIKTRGQQVTLSCSPISGHRSVSWYQQTPGQGLQFLFEYFSETQRNKGNFPGRFSGRQFSNSRSEMNVSTLELGDSALYLCASSLGGQGAGELFFGEGSRLTVL.

This clone was seen just once. V usage is TRBV2 and J usage is TRBJ1-4, with D possibly matching TRBD1 (5 bases). Germline assignment: CDR1 SNHLY and CDR2 FYNNEI. This CDR3 is 13 amino acids long. V was trimmed by 7 bases and J by 8 bases, leaving 14 bases between them. CDR3 nucleotides: TGTGCCAGCAAGCTATGGGAGGGGGAAAAACTGTTTTTT. This gives the protein CASKLWEGEKLFF.

V is TRBV30 and J is TRBJ1-2; TRBD1 aligns across 8 bases. Germline V gene lookup returns CDR1 GTSNPN and CDR2 SVGIG (reference sequence). The J segment lost 3 bases and the V segment lost 3 bases, leaving 12 bases of the junction unmatched. The CDR3 sequence is 16 residues long. The CDR3 sequence: CAWRSWTGRRDYGYTF. The CDR3 DNA follows: TGTGCCTGGAGATCCTGGACAGGGAGAAGGGACTATGGCTACACCTTC.

In DNA form, the CDR3 reads TGTGCCAGCAGTCGAGACAGCCCAAACATTCAGTACTTC. As protein: CASSRDSPNIQYF. J is TRBJ2-4 and V is TRBV28, with D possibly TRBD1 on 5 matching bases. V was shortened by 5 bases and J by 6 bases, with 11 bases between the two germline ends. This CDR3 has 13 residues. Per the germline V gene, CDR1 is MDHEN and CDR2 is SYDVKM.

Only a few counts were recorded for this clone. The gene calls are TRBV6-5 and TRBJ1-1; D possibly corresponds to TRBD1 (5 bases). V was shortened by 2 bases and J by 2 bases, with 6 bases between the two germline ends. The length of the CDR3 is 13 residues. Germline V gene data show CDR1 as MNHEY and CDR2 as SVGAGI. The CDR3 loop is CASSYQGNTEAFF. CDR3 sequence (DNA): TGTGCCAGCAGTTACCAGGGTAACACTGAAGCTTTCTTT.

This chain links TRBV6-4 with TRBJ2-3; D unresolved. Germline values: CDR1 MRHNA, CDR2 SNTAGT. The CDR3 runs 15 residues. The V and J ends lost 3 bases and 0 bases respectively, with 10 bases between them. The CDR3: CASSESGTSTDTQYF. The CDR3 nucleotides are TGTGCCAGCAGTGAATCAGGAACTAGCACAGATACGCAGTATTTT.

The V and J genes are TRBV30 and TRBJ1-5; no definite D call. Trimming left V 4 bases short and J 0 bases short, with 7 bases between. This CDR3 has 13 amino acids. Germline values: CDR1 GTSNPN, CDR2 SVGIG (reference sequence). DNA for the CDR3: TGTGCCTGGACGCAGGATAGCAATCAGCCCCAGCATTTT. It specifies CAWTQDSNQPQHF.

V is TRBV6-6 and J is TRBJ1-1; 7 bases are a match to TRBD1. The CDR3 contains 16 residues. The J segment lost 1 base and the V segment lost 1 base, leaving 6 bases of the junction unmatched. Germline V CDR1 and CDR2: MNHNY, SVGAGI (reference sequence). Here the CDR3 reads CASSYWGDSENTEAFF. The CDR3 coding sequence is TGTGCCAGCAGTTACTGGGGGGACAGCGAGAACACTGAAGCTTTCTTT.